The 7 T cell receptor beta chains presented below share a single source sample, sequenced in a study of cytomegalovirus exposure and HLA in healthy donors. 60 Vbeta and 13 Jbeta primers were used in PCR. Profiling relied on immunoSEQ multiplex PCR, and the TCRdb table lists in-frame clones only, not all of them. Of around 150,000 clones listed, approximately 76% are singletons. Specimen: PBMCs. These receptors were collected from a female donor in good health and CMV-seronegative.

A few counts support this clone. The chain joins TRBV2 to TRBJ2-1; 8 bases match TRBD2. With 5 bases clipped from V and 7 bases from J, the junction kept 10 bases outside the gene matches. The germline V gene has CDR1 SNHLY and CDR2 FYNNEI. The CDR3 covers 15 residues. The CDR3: CASSTPDGGANEQFF. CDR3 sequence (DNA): TGTGCCAGCAGTACCCCTGACGGGGGGGCAAATGAGCAGTTCTTC.

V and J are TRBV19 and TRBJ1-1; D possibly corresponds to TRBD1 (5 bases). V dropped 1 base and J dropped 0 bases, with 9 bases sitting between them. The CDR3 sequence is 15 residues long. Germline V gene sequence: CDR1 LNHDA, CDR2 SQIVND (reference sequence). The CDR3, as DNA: TGTGCCAGTAGTATAGGACAGTTTTTGAACACTGAAGCTTTCTTT. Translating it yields CASSIGQFLNTEAFF.

Here the CDR3 reads CASSFKGQSTDTQYF. CDR3 DNA sequence: TGTGCCAGCAGCTTTAAGGGACAAAGCACAGATACGCAGTATTTT. The chain employs TRBV7-2 and TRBJ2-3; D possibly corresponds to TRBD1 (6 bases). Looked up from germline, CDR1 is SGHTA and CDR2 is FQGNSA. The CDR3 sequence is 15 residues long. V was cut by 3 bases and J by 0 bases, with 10 bases left in between.

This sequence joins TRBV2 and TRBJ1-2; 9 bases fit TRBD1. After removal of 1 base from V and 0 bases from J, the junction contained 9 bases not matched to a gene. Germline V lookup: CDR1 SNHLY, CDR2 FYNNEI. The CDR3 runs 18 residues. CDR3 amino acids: CASSEVIQGAEANYGYTF. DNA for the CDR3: TGTGCCAGCAGTGAAGTGATACAGGGGGCCGAAGCTAACTATGGCTACACCTTC.

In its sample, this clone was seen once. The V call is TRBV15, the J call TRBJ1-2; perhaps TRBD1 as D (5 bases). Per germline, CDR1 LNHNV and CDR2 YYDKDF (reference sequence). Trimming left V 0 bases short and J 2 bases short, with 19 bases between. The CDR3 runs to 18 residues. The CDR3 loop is CATSRDRGTPQSNYGYTF. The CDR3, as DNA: TGTGCCACCAGCAGAGATAGGGGCACTCCCCAGTCCAACTATGGCTACACCTTC.

In DNA form, the CDR3 reads TGTGCCAGCAGTCCCGGACTAGCGGGAGGCCCAGATACGCAGTATTTT. Translation gives CASSPGLAGGPDTQYF. The V gene is TRBV7-8, the J gene TRBJ2-3, with TRBD2 matching over 14 bases. The J segment lost 4 bases and the V segment lost 6 bases, leaving 6 bases of the junction unmatched. CDR1 is SGHVS, CDR2 FQNEAQ, per germline. The CDR3 loop spans 16 amino acids.

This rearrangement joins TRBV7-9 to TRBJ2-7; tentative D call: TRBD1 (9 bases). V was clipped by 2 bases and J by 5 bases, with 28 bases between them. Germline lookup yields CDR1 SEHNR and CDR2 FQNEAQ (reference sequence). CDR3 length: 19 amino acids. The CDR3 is CASSLSTGGEGGRRDEQYF. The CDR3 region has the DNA TGTGCCAGCAGCTTATCAACAGGGGGCGAAGGCGGGAGGAGAGACGAGCAGTACTTC.